This T cell receptor beta chain was observed in a study of neoadjuvant anti-PD-1 for oral cavity cancer. Trimming left V 6 bases short and J 0 bases short, with 16 bases between. Germline loops: CDR1 ENHRY, CDR2 SYGVKD. CDR3 size: 16 residues. Generated by immunoSEQ multiplex PCR, the TCRdb table keeps only in-frame clones and is missing some. The table lists 17,000 or so clones, 60% to 70% of them singletons, with 2% to 3% in the top ten. This receptor was taken from a person between 40 and 79 years old with oral cavity squamous cell carcinoma. This sequence joins TRBV10-3 and TRBJ2-3, with D perhaps TRBD2 (6 bases). The sequences come from PBMCs, collected before nivolumab (anti-PD-1) treatment. Here the CDR3 DNA reads TGTGCCATCAGCGATAGTAGCGGTACTAGCACAGATACGCAGTATTTT. This translates into CAISDSSGTSTDTQYF.